The 14 T cell receptor beta chains below come from one sample, sequenced in a study of T cells in Graves' hyperthyroidism and ophthalmopathy. There were TCR beta CDR3 regions amplified from RNA transcripts. HTBI primers were used for first-round RT-PCR of the TCR CDR3. MiXCR, applied by TCRdb to the multiplex PCR reads, yields one record per CDR3 protein. Among around 56,000 distinct CDR3 sequences listed, approximately 53% were seen once. The material sequenced was blood. All receptors derive from a woman aged 60-75 years with Graves' ophthalmopathy.

This clonotype was seen once. V usage is TRBV11-2 and J usage is TRBJ2-1; tentative D call: TRBD1 (6 bases). Trimming left V 3 bases short and J 3 bases short, with 12 bases between. CDR3 length equals 15 residues. CDR1 and CDR2 (germline): SGHAT, FQNNGV. CDR3 residues: CASSLTDSNYNEQFF. The CDR3 coding sequence is TGTGCCAGCAGCTTGACGGACAGCAACTACAATGAGCAGTTCTTC. The full variable domain, in which reference TRBV11-2 and TRBJ2-1 provide the parts outside the CDR3, is EAGVAQSPRYKIIEKRQSVAFWCNPISGHATLYWYQQILGQGPKLLIQFQNNGVVDDSQLPKDRFSAERLKGVDSTLKIQPAKLEDSAVYLCASSLTDSNYNEQFFGPGTRLTVL.

The V call is TRBV15, the J call TRBJ1-5; tentatively, D is TRBD1 (6 bases). Germline V gives CDR1 LNHNV, CDR2 YYDKDF (reference sequence). V gave up 5 bases and J gave up 0 bases, with 11 bases separating them. The CDR3 totals 15 residues. The CDR3 reads CATSGGEGSNQPQHF. CDR3 nucleotide sequence: TGTGCCACCAGCGGGGGCGAGGGTAGCAATCAGCCCCAGCATTTT.

This clonotype was recorded many times. The chain links TRBV6-6 to TRBJ2-5, with D possibly being TRBD2 (5 bases). The CDR3 has 11 amino acids. Trimming cost V 6 bases and J 4 bases, with 6 bases left between them. Germline V gives CDR1 MNHNY, CDR2 SVGAGI (reference sequence). The CDR3 here is CASREGETQYF. The CDR3 nucleotides read TGTGCCAGCAGAGAGGGAGAGACCCAGTACTTC.

The chain recombines TRBV12-1 with TRBJ1-2. TRBV12-1 is classified as a pseudogene. The CDR3 is 10 residues long. In DNA form, the CDR3 reads TGTGCAACAGAAATCCGCGGCTACACCTTC. Its protein product is CATEIRGYTF.

This clonotype was picked up one time. A much larger clone lies one base from this, so it may be a read error. This is likely a read error, given that the CDR3 carries no conserved phenylalanine or tryptophan at its end. The chain combines TRBV28 with TRBJ2-5; TRBD1 is a possible D gene (5 bases). CDR1 MDHEN and CDR2 SYDVKM come from the germline V gene. The CDR3 has 16 amino acids. V dropped 3 bases and J dropped 0 bases, with 14 bases sitting between them. The CDR3 loop is CASSFPGRENQETQYS. CDR3 nucleotides: TGTGCCAGCAGTTTTCCGGGCAGGGAAAACCAAGAGACCCAGTACTCC.

This clonotype has at least ten counts. The V call is TRBV7-3, the J call TRBJ2-1, with TRBD2 identical over 12 bases. The V and J ends lost 5 bases and 12 bases, in that order; junction bases with no gene match: 2. In germline, CDR1 is SGHTA, CDR2 FQGTGA. The CDR3 consists of 12 residues. Here the CDR3 DNA reads TGTGCCAGCAGCCCGACTAGCGGGAGGCAGTTCTTC. Its protein product is CASSPTSGRQFF.

The chain carries TRBV7-2 and TRBJ2-7; 12 nucleotides line up with TRBD2. CDR3 size: 19 residues. Unmatched junction bases numbered 13, after V lost 1 base and J lost 3 bases. CDR1 is SGHTA and CDR2 is FQGNSA in the germline V gene. Written as DNA, the CDR3 is TGTGCCAGCAGCTTAGAGGCTGGGCTAGCGGGAGGGAAACACTACGAGCAGTACTTC. Protein sequence: CASSLEAGLAGGKHYEQYF.

The chain joins TRBV4-3 to TRBJ2-3; no firm D call. The germline gives CDR1 LGHNA, CDR2 YSLEER. There are 15 residues in the CDR3. Deletions cut 0 bases from V and 2 bases from J, with 9 bases between. CDR3 amino acids: CASSQDLGDTDTQYF. The CDR3 DNA reads TGCGCCAGCAGCCAAGATCTAGGAGACACAGATACGCAGTATTTT.

The genes are TRBV29-1 and TRBJ1-1; D may be TRBD1 (5 bases). The V gene's germline CDR1 is SQVTM and CDR2 ANQGSEA. The CDR3 runs to 12 residues. With 7 bases removed from V and 11 bases from J, the gap between germline ends came to 20 bases. The CDR3 sequence is CSGGDLNTGAFF. DNA for the CDR3: TGCAGCGGGGGGGATTTGAACACTGGGGCTTTCTTT.

This clonotype has a count of ten or more. The chain couples TRBV5-6 to TRBJ2-7, with D perhaps matching TRBD1 (5 bases). CDR3 length: 14 amino acids. Trimming removed 3 bases at V and 0 bases at J, with 10 bases between. CDR1 SGHDT and CDR2 YYEEEE come from the germline V gene. The CDR3 reads CASSSWTFSYEQYF. CDR3 coding DNA: TGTGCCAGCAGCTCCTGGACATTCTCCTACGAGCAGTACTTC.

This clonotype was recorded many times. A much bigger clone sits one base away, suggesting this may be a read error. The gene calls are TRBV7-8 and TRBJ2-7; 14 bases align to TRBD2. Germline V gene lookup returns CDR1 SGHVS and CDR2 FQNEAQ. The CDR3 loop spans 15 amino acids. CDR3 coding DNA: TGTGTCAGCAGCTTGGGACTAGCGGGAGAGTACGAGCAGTACTTC. This gives the protein CVSSLGLAGEYEQYF.

The chain joins TRBV7-9 to TRBJ2-7, with a possible D match to TRBD1 (6 bases). Judging by the DNA end, TRBJ2-5 fits better; the J call may be wrong. The CDR3 covers 14 residues. Germline V gene sequence: CDR1 SEHNR, CDR2 FQNEAQ (reference sequence). For the CDR3, the DNA is TGTGCCAGCAGCCACAGGGTAGTGGAGGAGACCCAGTACTTC. It encodes CASSHRVVEETQYF.

The chain carries TRBV20-1 and TRBJ2-5; 7 bases agree with TRBD1. The CDR3 is made up of 15 amino acids. Germline CDR1 is DFQATT and CDR2 is SNEGSKA (reference sequence). The V gene end was trimmed by 0 bases and the J gene end by 2 bases; junction bases not matched to a gene: 6. CDR3 protein: CSARDGQGVQETQYF. The CDR3 DNA reads TGCAGTGCTAGAGATGGCCAGGGGGTTCAAGAGACCCAGTACTTC.

Concerning this clonotype: Germline and junction disagree at one end, which may indicate a read error. The chain joins TRBV5-4 to TRBJ2-7; TRBD1 matches 10 bases. The germline V gene encodes CDR1 SGHNT and CDR2 YYREEE (reference sequence). The CDR3 runs 15 residues. The CDR3, as DNA: TGCGACGGCAGCTTGCAGGGACAGGGGTCGTACGAGCAGTACTTC. Amino acids: CDGSLQGQGSYEQYF.